What follows are 16 T cell receptor beta chains derived from one specimen sequenced in a study of blood T cell repertoires in COVID-19. Sequencing was performed with immunoSEQ multiplex PCR; in TCRdb, only in-frame clones are kept and a portion is missing. The sample carries about 210,000 clones, less than 85% recorded once. Sequenced input: peripheral blood. Every receptor here comes from a woman in her seventies with acute or convalescent COVID-19.

The genes are TRBV19 and TRBJ1-3; TRBD1 aligns across 10 bases. Germline CDR1 is LNHDA and CDR2 is SQIVND (reference sequence). CDR3 length equals 15 residues. Trimming cost V 7 bases and J 4 bases; bases outside gene matches: 7. The CDR3 nucleotides read TGTGCCAGTATTAAGGGACAGGGGTCCGGAAACACCATATATTTT. Protein product: CASIKGQGSGNTIYF.

Concerning this clone: Other DNA sequences of this sample code for an identical CDR3. Written as DNA, the CDR3 is TGTGCCAGCAGTTACTCACGAGTTTACAATGAGCAGTTCTTC. Translation gives CASSYSRVYNEQFF. This sequence joins TRBV6-6 and TRBJ2-1; D is undetermined. Per the germline V gene, CDR1 is MNHNY and CDR2 is SVGAGI (reference sequence). Trimming pared 0 bases from V and 4 bases from J, leaving 7 bases between. The CDR3 sequence is 14 residues long.

The V gene is TRBV15, the J gene TRBJ2-1; TRBD2 matches 8 bases. V lost 0 bases to trimming and J lost 4 bases; unmatched junction nucleotides: 2. Germline V lookup: CDR1 LNHNV, CDR2 YYDKDF (reference sequence). CDR3 length equals 15 residues. CDR3 nucleotide sequence: TGTGCCACCAGCAGAGAGCGGGGGGCTTACAATGAGCAGTTCTTC. It is translated as CATSRERGAYNEQFF.

V usage is TRBV19 and J usage is TRBJ1-5, with TRBD1 matching over 7 bases. The germline V gene has CDR1 LNHDA and CDR2 SQIVND (reference sequence). This CDR3 comprises 15 residues. Trimming cost V 3 bases and J 2 bases; bases outside gene matches: 4. CDR3 sequence reads: CASSMKGAGNQPQHF. DNA of the CDR3: TGTGCCAGTAGTATGAAGGGGGCCGGCAATCAGCCCCAGCATTTT.

J is TRBJ2-1 and V is TRBV9, with no clear D. The V gene's germline CDR1 is SGDLS and CDR2 YYNGEE. The CDR3 length is 15 residues. Trimming removed 2 bases from V and 2 bases from J, with 11 bases in between. CDR3 bases: TGTGCCAGCAGCGTTATGGGCCAGACCTACAATGAGCAGTTCTTC. It yields the protein CASSVMGQTYNEQFF. The variable domain in full, with the rest retrieved from reference TRBV9 and TRBJ2-1, is DSGVTQTPKHLITATGQRVTLRCSPRSGDLSVYWYQQSLDQGLQFLIQYYNGEERAKGNILERFSAQQFPDLHSELNLSSLELGDSALYFCASSVMGQTYNEQFFGPGTRLTVL.

The chain uses TRBV6-5 and TRBJ2-7; TRBD2 aligns across 14 bases. Unmatched junction bases numbered 6, after V lost 5 bases and J lost 6 bases. The CDR3 runs 15 residues. The V gene's germline CDR1 is MNHEY and CDR2 SVGAGI. DNA for the CDR3: TGTGCCAGCAGTAAGACTAGCGGGGGGGATCTCGAGCAGTACTTC. Its translation: CASSKTSGGDLEQYF.

DNA for the CDR3: TGCAGCGTTGCGGGACAGGAGGGAGGGTGGATATCTCGCCCCGAAGCTTTCTTT. As protein: CSVAGQEGGWISRPEAFF. The V call is TRBV29-1, the J call TRBJ1-1; the match to TRBD1 covers 8 bases. The J segment lost 8 bases and the V segment lost 4 bases, leaving 24 bases of the junction unmatched. CDR1 and CDR2 from the germline V gene are SQVTM and ANQGSEA. This CDR3 has 18 residues.

The CDR3 region has the DNA TGTGCCAGCAGCTCAAGGACGGGAGAAGAGACCCAGTACTTC. This gives the protein CASSSRTGEETQYF. The rearrangement links TRBV11-3 to TRBJ2-5; perhaps TRBD2 as D (6 bases). V lost 4 bases, J lost 3 bases, and 12 bases lay in between. The CDR3 runs 14 residues. The germline CDR1 and CDR2 sequences are SGHNT and YENEEA.

The chain couples TRBV21-1 to TRBJ2-7; no DNA check was done on the table's D call, TRBD1. TRBV21-1 is flagged as a pseudogene. The CDR3 is made up of 14 amino acids. In DNA form, the CDR3 reads TGTGCCAGCAGCAAAGTGTCAGGTTCGAACGAGCAGTACGTC. It codes for CASSKVSGSNEQYV.

The count of this clone is one. The DNA for the CDR3 is TGTGCCAGCAGCTTTCGAGCGGGGGGGCGAAACGAGCAGTACTTC. It codes for CASSFRAGGRNEQYF. This chain connects TRBV7-2 to TRBJ2-7, with 10 bases identical to TRBD2. Trimming at V came to 3 bases and at J to 5 bases, leaving 7 bases not matched to a gene. This CDR3 spans 15 amino acids. In germline, CDR1 is SGHTA, CDR2 FQGNSA.

The chain is built from TRBV18 and TRBJ2-7; the match to TRBD1 covers 10 bases. The CDR3 extends over 15 amino acids. V lost 0 bases, J lost 6 bases, and 5 bases stayed unmatched. CDR1 is KGHSH, CDR2 LQKENI, per germline. The CDR3 sequence is CASSPPTGGASEQYF. The CDR3 DNA follows: TGTGCCAGCTCACCACCGACAGGGGGCGCCAGCGAGCAGTACTTC. Using reference TRBV18 and TRBJ2-7 for the parts outside the CDR3, the full variable domain is NAGVMQNPRHLVRRRGQEARLRCSPMKGHSHVYWYRQLPEEGLKFMVYLQKENIIDESGMPKERFSAEFPKEGPSILRIQQVVRGDSAAYFCASSPPTGGASEQYFGPGTRLTVT.

The chain couples TRBV19 to TRBJ2-7, with D maybe TRBD1 (5 bases). Looked up from germline, CDR1 is LNHDA and CDR2 is SQIVND (reference sequence). The germline V and J ends were trimmed by 4 bases and 4 bases, with 8 bases remaining between them. This CDR3 is 12 amino acids long. CDR3 nucleotide sequence: TGTGCCAGTAGTACGACAGAATACGAGCAGTACTTC. This gives the protein CASSTTEYEQYF.

The chain combines TRBV2 with TRBJ1-6; D is unresolved. Germline V gene lookup returns CDR1 SNHLY and CDR2 FYNNEI. This CDR3 spans 14 amino acids. V was clipped by 6 bases and J by 10 bases, with 16 bases between them. DNA for the CDR3: TGTGCCAGCAGCGAGGACCGGGATTACTCACCCCTCCACTTT. It yields the protein CASSEDRDYSPLHF.

J is TRBJ1-2 and V is TRBV12-3 or TRBV12-4; D uncertain. This CDR3 has 13 residues. The V end lost 6 bases, the J end lost 8 bases, and 16 bases lay between the germline ends. This CDR3 reads CASSRTGGEGYTF. The CDR3 DNA reads as TGTGCCAGCAGCCGAACGGGAGGAGAGGGCTACACCTTC.

The rearrangement joins TRBV6-5 to TRBJ2-5; the D gene is possibly TRBD1 (6 bases). Germline CDR1 and CDR2: MNHEY and SVGAGI. The ends were cut back, 6 bases at V and 1 base at J, with 12 bases in the middle. The CDR3 extends over 14 amino acids. CDR3 DNA sequence: TGTGCCAGCAGGCCGGGACACCTCCAAGAGACCCAGTACTTC. It translates to CASRPGHLQETQYF.

The chain carries TRBV10-3 and TRBJ1-5; a possible D gene is TRBD1 (6 bases). Trimming pared 2 bases from V and 8 bases from J, leaving 16 bases between. CDR1 ENHRY and CDR2 SYGVKD come from the germline V gene. CDR3 size: 15 residues. The CDR3 region is CAISEGFRGNEPQHF. The DNA for the CDR3 is TGTGCCATCAGTGAGGGGTTCAGGGGAAATGAGCCCCAGCATTTT.